This T cell receptor (beta chain) was observed in a study of blood T cell repertoires in COVID-19 (dated by TCRdb to between 2020 and 2021). A note on the overall study: The collaborator samples originated in the United States, Italy and Spain and spanned the acute and convalescent phases of COVID-19. The prospective study material was composed of cDNA or gDNA derived from T cells, B-cell-depleted T cells, or PBMCs. Subjects who had been exposed to COVID-19, were actively infected with it, or had recovered from it provided the deeply sampled blood TCRbeta repertoires that made up the dataset. The repertoires were released in a freely available public database intended as a resource for research on the immune response to SARS-CoV-2. The samples were drawn from two sources: the first 160 participants of the ongoing ImmuneRACE study, and 1,200 or so subjects contributed by 6 global collaborators. Nearly every sample came with metadata listing a de-identified subject ID, COVID-19 status, age in years and sex. HLA class I and class II types, where available, came from metadata supplied by the sample provider rather than from assay-based typing.

This clone was counted once. What antigen it recognizes has not been identified. The record has no base qualities; no much larger clone is one base away. Another Seattle source contributed samples from volunteer blood donors who had recovered from COVID-19. The collaborating institutions used their own protocols to collect whole blood in K2EDTA tubes. For TCRbeta analysis, collaborators shipped samples as frozen whole blood, isolated PBMCs, or DNA extracted from either of those sample types. The full study reports these points: The quantity of clinical and demographic metadata differed by source and by participant and was supplied without curation.

The immunoSEQ Assay, a bias-controlled multiplex PCR, was used to amplify TCRbeta CDR3 regions from genomic DNA. The paper's processing steps were these. The number of nucleated cells in each sample was estimated from the amplification of reference gene primers within the assay. To quantify the absolute abundance of each unique TCRbeta CDR3 rearrangement, sequence reads were collapsed and filtered. For each sample, productive Simpson clonality was calculated by taking the square root of Simpson's diversity index across productive rearrangements. TCRdb provides this immuneACCESS table in a form limited to in-frame rearrangements. Some clones are lacking; in checked studies, under half of them reflect an unresolved V gene, and why the rest are absent is not known. That table furnishes V, J and clone size, whereas the DNA furnished D and trimming. The sample records around 190,000 clones, 80% to 90% of which are singletons. 1.5% to 2% of the sample rests with the top ten.

The sample comprised peripheral blood. The sequence was obtained from a man between 18 and 29 years old who had recovered from COVID-19.

The sequenced DNA: TGCGCCAGCAGCGGCGGGTCCCCTGGGAATGAGCAGTTCTTC. The translation is CASSGGSPGNEQFF. The rearrangement joined TRBV5-1 to TRBJ2-1, with a tentative D gene TRBD2 over 5 matching bases. Its CDR3 holds 14 amino acids, cysteine through phenylalanine. Only the CDR3 DNA stays, 42 bases, in frame from base 1. The germline ends are 15 bases apart after V is trimmed by 4 bases and J by 7 bases. The germline V gene specifies SGHRS as CDR1 and YFSETQ as CDR2.